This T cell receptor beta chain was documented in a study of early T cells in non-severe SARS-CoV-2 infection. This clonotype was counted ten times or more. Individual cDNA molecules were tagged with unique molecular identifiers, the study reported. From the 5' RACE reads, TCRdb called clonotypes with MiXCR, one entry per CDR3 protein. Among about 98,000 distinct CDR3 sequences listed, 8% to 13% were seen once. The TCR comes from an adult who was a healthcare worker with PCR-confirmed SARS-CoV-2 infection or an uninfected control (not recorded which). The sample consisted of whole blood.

In DNA, the CDR3 is TGTGCCGCGGGCGGCGCAGGGTATGGCTACACCTTC. Protein product: CAAGGAGYGYTF. The rearrangement links TRBV6-1 to TRBJ1-2, with D possibly TRBD1 on 5 matching bases. The CDR3 totals 12 residues. Germline V CDR1 and CDR2: MNHNS, SASEGT. Trimming took 11 bases from V and 5 from J, leaving 15 bases between them.